This TCR beta chain was captured by sequencing in a study of blood T cell repertoires in COVID-19. Per the germline V gene, CDR1 is MGHRA and CDR2 is YSYEKL. V trimming: 2 bases; J trimming: 0 bases; junction bases outside the gene matches: 5. CDR3 length: 17 amino acids. In the original processing: Estimation of nucleated cell counts was performed using reference gene primer amplification. Method: immunoSEQ multiplex PCR; TCRdb's copy keeps in-frame clones and lacks some. V and J calls and clone size are copied from that table; D and trimming were computed from the DNA. The table includes about 370,000 clones, around 90% detected once.

The sequenced sample was peripheral blood. This clonotype was sampled from a woman in her twenties or thirties with COVID-19, enrolled during active disease. The V and J genes are TRBV4-1 and TRBJ1-2, with TRBD1 matching 11 bases. This chain's CDR3 is CASSQTGTGGTNYGYTF. DNA for the CDR3: TGCGCCAGCAGCCAAACCGGGACAGGGGGGACTAACTATGGCTACACCTTC.